The rows below give T cell receptor beta chains drawn from one sample of a study of human T cells and chemical hapten exposure. MiXCR was run by TCRdb on the RACE reads, yielding one entry per CDR3 protein. This sample has under 65,000 distinct CDR3 sequences, with less than 10% found just once. The sequences come from whole blood, collected in connection with sensitization to the hapten diphenylcyclopropenone (DPC). The receptors originated from a woman between 45 and 65 years old with alopecia areata. Some clones in this sample may be carry-over from other donors' samples. CDR3s include the opening cysteine and the closing phenylalanine or tryptophan.

J gene | V gene | CDR3 length | CDR3 protein
TRBJ1-5 | TRBV28 | 17 | CASSSIGTVTGNQPQHF
TRBJ2-7 | TRBV27 | 14 | CASKAGTGAGEQYF
TRBJ1-5 | TRBV14 | 13 | CASSQDWGQPQHF
TRBJ2-6 | TRBV3-1 | 17 | CASSQTSGMAGANVLTF
TRBJ2-3 | TRBV12-3/TRBV12-4 | 13 | CASRLTRGHTQYF
TRBJ1-2 | TRBV7-2 | 14 | CASSTPQPPYGYTF
TRBJ2-2 | TRBV7-6 | 15 | CASSRTGVGTGELFF
TRBJ2-1 | TRBV10-3 | 11 | CAIKGESEQFF
TRBJ1-6 | TRBV5-1 | 12 | CASRVENSPLHF
TRBJ1-6 | TRBV6-1 | 16 | CASSELGTGGNSPLHF
TRBJ2-1 | TRBV11-2 | 13 | CASSRESLGEQFF
TRBJ2-5 | TRBV6-2/TRBV6-3 | 13 | CASSRGQQETQYF
TRBJ1-1 | TRBV12-3/TRBV12-4 | 14 | CASSLGSRPRWAFF
TRBJ2-5 | TRBV3-1 | 14 | CASSQDFGGKTQYF
TRBJ1-6 | TRBV28 | 12 | CATGGRDSPLHF
TRBJ2-3 | TRBV6-1 | 17 | CASSPKKQGIFTDTQYF
TRBJ2-3 | TRBV20-1 | 14 | CSANSGMGTDTQYF
TRBJ2-2 | TRBV7-9 | 15 | CASSLRPRNTGELFF
TRBJ1-2 | TRBV18 | 14 | CASSPPTGASGYTF
TRBJ1-1 | TRBV21-1 | 15 | CVSSRVQGARTEAFF
TRBJ2-6 | TRBV12-3/TRBV12-4 | 16 | CASSPPGRAGANVLTF
TRBJ1-3 | TRBV28 | 17 | CASSLRRARGLENTIYF
TRBJ2-3 | TRBV29-1 | 12 | CSVEDRADTQYF
TRBJ1-1 | TRBV30 | 15 | CAWRGRTVIRTEAFF
TRBJ2-5 | TRBV2 | 15 | CASRRLAGGIETQYF
TRBJ2-3 | TRBV25-1 | 13 | CASSPSPGRTQYF